Listed below are T cell receptor beta chains from one sample, sequenced in a study of T cells in Graves' hyperthyroidism and ophthalmopathy. TCRdb used MiXCR to reprocess the multiplex PCR reads, holding one entry per CDR3 protein. This table holds around 520,000 distinct CDR3 sequences, approximately 15% found once. Sequences were obtained from blood. Source of these receptors: a woman aged 18-35 years with Graves' hyperthyroidism. Both conserved end residues are part of each CDR3. D genes are given only for firm matches. Size values are once, few and many counts, or a class for expanded clones, and some rows have none.

v_call: TRBV19; clone_size: NA; d_call: NA; cdr3_aa: CASSAGAVNTEAFF
v_call: TRBV20-1; clone_size: many; d_call: TRBD1; cdr3_aa: CSAFRMKNRGYGSSGYTF
v_call: TRBV5-1; clone_size: many; d_call: TRBD1; cdr3_aa: CASSLAGQGSYNEQFF
v_call: TRBV18; clone_size: many; d_call: NA; cdr3_aa: CASSLTGTHSYNEQFF
v_call: TRBV7-2; clone_size: NA; d_call: NA; cdr3_aa: CASSLDSGGYRQEQYF
v_call: TRBV11-1; clone_size: many; d_call: NA; cdr3_aa: CASSLAWGTIKNIQYF
v_call: TRBV27; clone_size: many; d_call: NA; cdr3_aa: CASSSPSLSGNTIYF
v_call: TRBV6-1; clone_size: many; d_call: NA; cdr3_aa: CASKRGKDSGYTF
v_call: TRBV6-1; clone_size: many; d_call: NA; cdr3_aa: CASRPYIGGVNTEAFF
v_call: TRBV9; clone_size: many; d_call: NA; cdr3_aa: CASSVNLAANTGELFF
v_call: TRBV6-1; clone_size: many; d_call: NA; cdr3_aa: CASSELAYSSGANVLTF
v_call: TRBV10-2; clone_size: NA; d_call: TRBD2; cdr3_aa: CASSYGLADYYNEQFF
v_call: TRBV6-1; clone_size: NA; d_call: NA; cdr3_aa: CASSEHGHQETQYF
v_call: TRBV11-2; clone_size: once; d_call: TRBD2; cdr3_aa: CASSLGAGGLAGGGGFF
v_call: TRBV29-1; clone_size: NA; d_call: TRBD1; cdr3_aa: CSVGDSWGTEAFF
v_call: TRBV4-1; clone_size: NA; d_call: NA; cdr3_aa: CASSQYGVNTEAFF
v_call: TRBV25-1; clone_size: many; d_call: NA; cdr3_aa: CASSGTGRGTEAFF
v_call: TRBV12-3/TRBV12-4; clone_size: few; d_call: NA; cdr3_aa: CASSFHTGELFF
v_call: TRBV3-1; clone_size: many; d_call: NA; cdr3_aa: CASSQQGTPLHF
v_call: TRBV12-3/TRBV12-4; clone_size: many; d_call: NA; cdr3_aa: CASSPQGNTIYF
v_call: TRBV2; clone_size: many; d_call: NA; cdr3_aa: CASSEGHWGNQPQHF
v_call: TRBV7-9; clone_size: many; d_call: NA; cdr3_aa: CASSHRMNYGYTF
v_call: TRBV11-3; clone_size: NA; d_call: NA; cdr3_aa: CASTQGGLGYNEQFF
v_call: TRBV7-9; clone_size: many; d_call: NA; cdr3_aa: CASSLHSLTYEQYF
v_call: TRBV28; clone_size: many; d_call: NA; cdr3_aa: CASSPGGVAAYNEQFF
v_call: TRBV6-6; clone_size: few; d_call: NA; cdr3_aa: CASSYSWELFF
v_call: TRBV9; clone_size: many; d_call: TRBD1; cdr3_aa: CASSAPDRDRVSTDTQYF
v_call: TRBV28; clone_size: many; d_call: NA; cdr3_aa: CASSTPVPGELFF
v_call: TRBV10-2; clone_size: few; d_call: NA; cdr3_aa: CASRGDGNQPQHF
v_call: TRBV2; clone_size: many; d_call: NA; cdr3_aa: CASSVLGARGHIQYF
v_call: TRBV11-3; clone_size: NA; d_call: NA; cdr3_aa: CAGSLVALSSEQFF
v_call: TRBV6-1; clone_size: NA; d_call: NA; cdr3_aa: CASSVGRVPPTNEKLFF
v_call: TRBV19; clone_size: few; d_call: NA; cdr3_aa: CASKTGPGANVLTF